These 13 T cell receptor beta chains share one sample of origin, sequenced in a study of CD8 T cells in ankylosing spondylitis. TCRdb independently ran MiXCR on the 5' RACE reads; one entry per CDR3 protein. Among more than 300,000 distinct CDR3 sequences, roughly 12% were seen once, and the ten largest hold around 8.4%. The source material was blood, either unsorted or a sorted T cell fraction (not recorded which). Every receptor here comes from a female donor with ankylosing spondylitis or in good health (not recorded which).

This clonotype was counted many times. The chain couples TRBV4-3 to TRBJ1-3; tentatively, D is TRBD1 (5 bases). The CDR3 runs to 15 residues. The germline V and J ends were trimmed by 1 base and 3 bases, with 10 bases remaining between them. Germline V lookup: CDR1 LGHNA, CDR2 YSLEER. The CDR3 here is CASSQVGGGGNTIYF. The CDR3 nucleotides read TGCGCCAGCAGCCAAGTAGGCGGGGGTGGAAACACCATATATTTT.

This clonotype was seen at least ten times. V usage is TRBV10-3 and J usage is TRBJ1-6, with D perhaps matching TRBD1 (5 bases). Trimming removed 8 bases from V and 5 bases from J, with 19 bases in between. The length of the CDR3 is 16 residues. The germline gives CDR1 ENHRY, CDR2 SYGVKD. The CDR3 sequence: CAIGFHGQGNNSPLHF. As DNA, the CDR3 is TGTGCCATCGGCTTTCACGGGCAGGGAAATAATTCACCCCTCCACTTT.

Written as DNA, the CDR3 is TGTGCCAGCAGCCCGCTCGTTTCAGGAGGCACCGGGGAGCTGTTTTTT. This codes for CASSPLVSGGTGELFF. The genes are TRBV16 and TRBJ2-2, with a tentative D call TRBD2 (5 bases). Looked up from germline, CDR1 is KGHSY and CDR2 is FQNENV. CDR3 length: 16 amino acids. Deletions cut 4 bases from V and 4 bases from J, with 16 bases between.

This chain connects TRBV4-2 to TRBJ1-1; tentative D call: TRBD1 (6 bases). Between the trimmed V and J ends, which lost 0 bases and 4 bases, there was a span of 18 bases. CDR1 is LGHNA, CDR2 YNFKEQ, per germline. The length of the CDR3 is 17 residues. CDR3 nucleotides: TGTGCCAGCAGCCAAGAGGGAGGGGGGCGAGCTCTCACTGAAGCTTTCTTT. The encoded protein is CASSQEGGGRALTEAFF.

This clonotype appeared many times. The chain has TRBV7-9 and TRBJ2-7; possibly TRBD1 for D (5 bases). The germline V gene encodes CDR1 SEHNR and CDR2 FQNEAQ (reference sequence). The CDR3 is 12 residues long. With 7 bases removed from V and 4 bases from J, the gap between germline ends came to 11 bases. CDR3 in DNA: TGTGCCAGCACCATATCAGGGTACGAGCAGTACTTC. Translation gives CASTISGYEQYF.

This clonotype was seen a few times. This chain links TRBV5-5 with TRBJ2-2; TRBD1 matches at 10 bases. V lost 6 bases to trimming and J lost 2 bases; unmatched junction nucleotides: 7. The V gene's germline CDR1 is SGHKS and CDR2 YYEKEE (reference sequence). The CDR3 runs 16 residues. The CDR3 bases are TGTGCCAGCAACTCCGGGACAGGGGTTAACACCGGGGAGCTGTTTTTT. Translated, it gives CASNSGTGVNTGELFF.

This clonotype was detected many times. The chain joins TRBV7-2 to TRBJ1-5; D gene uncertain. Germline lookup yields CDR1 SGHTA and CDR2 FQGNSA. This CDR3 contains 15 residues. V was cut by 1 base and J by 0 bases, with 7 bases left in between. CDR3 sequence reads: CASSLVAGSNQPQHF. Here the CDR3 DNA reads TGTGCCAGCAGCTTAGTGGCAGGTAGCAATCAGCCCCAGCATTTT.

Many counts were recorded for this clonotype. The genes are TRBV6-1 and TRBJ1-5; 7 bases are shared with TRBD1. CDR1 is MNHNS, CDR2 SASEGT, per germline. The CDR3 has 14 amino acids. The V and J ends lost 7 bases and 2 bases, in that order; junction bases with no gene match: 5. The CDR3 DNA sequence: TGTGCCAGCATGAGACAGGGAGGCAATCAGCCCCAGCATTTT. Translation: CASMRQGGNQPQHF.

This clonotype was counted only a few times. The chain has TRBV28 and TRBJ1-6; maybe TRBD1 (5 bases). The CDR3 consists of 14 residues. Germline CDR1 MDHEN, CDR2 SYDVKM. Deletions cut 5 bases from V and 4 bases from J, with 9 bases between. The chain's CDR3 is CASSPTEYNSPLHF. CDR3 nucleotides: TGTGCCAGCAGTCCGACAGAGTATAATTCACCCCTCCACTTT.

This clonotype came up many times. The genes are TRBV12-3 or TRBV12-4 and TRBJ1-3; D is unresolved. The CDR3 length is 15 residues. V lost 6 bases and J 4 bases, leaving 16 bases between the germline ends. This chain's CDR3 is CASRGLGQRGNTIYF. CDR3 nucleotides: TGTGCCAGCAGGGGCCTTGGGCAGAGAGGAAACACCATATATTTT.

In its sample, this clonotype was seen a few times. The V call is TRBV6-5, the J call TRBJ2-1; maybe TRBD1 (6 bases). V was shortened by 3 bases and J by 10 bases, with 7 bases between the two germline ends. Germline V lookup: CDR1 MNHEY, CDR2 SVGAGI. This CDR3 is 11 amino acids long. The chain's CDR3 is CASSYRGEQFF. CDR3 bases: TGTGCCAGCAGTTATAGGGGGGAGCAGTTCTTC.

The chain joins TRBV29-1 to TRBJ1-1; no clear D. The V gene lost 6 bases and the J gene lost 1 base, with 15 bases spanning the gap. Germline values: CDR1 SQVTM, CDR2 ANQGSEA. The CDR3 consists of 14 residues. As DNA, the CDR3 is TGCAGCGTCCGGTATGGGTCCGGGAACACTGAAGCTTTCTTT. Translation: CSVRYGSGNTEAFF.

The rearrangement joins TRBV29-1 to TRBJ2-1; a weak D match, TRBD1 (6 bases). Germline values: CDR1 SQVTM, CDR2 ANQGSEA. The CDR3 is 13 residues long. Trimming pared 6 bases from V and 5 bases from J, leaving 14 bases between. CDR3 region: CSVRSYRDNEQFF. The CDR3 region has the DNA TGCAGCGTCAGAAGCTACAGGGACAATGAGCAGTTCTTC.